These T cell receptor beta chains were read from a single sample in a study of OX40 agonist ivuxolimab in advanced cancers. Generated by immunoSEQ multiplex PCR, the TCRdb table keeps only in-frame clones and is missing some. Among under 50,000 clones listed, 65% to 85% were seen once. The sample was CD4+ or CD8+ T cells sorted from blood, taken in a trial of the OX40 agonist ivuxolimab. Every receptor here comes from an adult with an advanced solid tumor such as melanoma, head and neck, liver or kidney cancer. CDR3s include the opening cysteine and the closing phenylalanine or tryptophan. The D gene is left open where the match is weak. The listing skips clone size in some rows; elsewhere it reads once, few, many or a size class.

>TRBJ2-7|TRBV7-8|-|TRBD1
TGTGCCAGCAGCTTAGCCCAGGGGGCGCAGGGCTACGAGCAGTACTTC
CASSLAQGAQGYEQYF
>TRBJ1-3|TRBV19|-|TRBD1
TGTGCCAGTAGTACAACCGGGACAGGGCTCACCATATATTTT
CASSTTGTGLTIYF
>TRBJ2-5|TRBV10-2|-|TRBD2
TGCGCCAGCAGTGAAACCCGGGAGGGGGTGACCCAGTACTTC
CASSETREGVTQYF
>TRBJ2-5|TRBV6-5|-|-
TGTGCCAGCAGCGAACGAGGGGGGTACCAAGAGACCCAGTACTTC
CASSERGGYQETQYF
>TRBJ1-2|TRBV4-1|few|-
TGCGCCAGCAGCCGCTCGACAGGTGGCTACACCTTC
CASSRSTGGYTF
>TRBJ2-3|TRBV19|-|TRBD1
TGTGCCAGTAGTATTGGGACAGGGGCCACAGATACGCAGTATTTT
CASSIGTGATDTQYF
>TRBJ2-2|TRBV7-9|-|-
TGTGCCAGCAGCTTAGCCAGACAGAACACCGGGGAGCTGTTTTTT
CASSLARQNTGELFF
>TRBJ1-3|TRBV19|-|-
TGTGCCACCTTCAAGGTCGGGAGCAGCTCTGGAAACACCATATATTTT
CATFKVGSSSGNTIYF
>TRBJ1-6|TRBV11-3|-|-
TGTGCCAGCAGCTTAGGGCTGGCCAATTCACCCCTCCACTTT
CASSLGLANSPLHF
>TRBJ2-3|TRBV6-5|-|TRBD2
TGTGCCAGCAGTCCGCGGGAGCCGAGAACAGATACGCAGTATTTT
CASSPREPRTDTQYF
>TRBJ2-7|TRBV9|-|-
TGTGCCAGCAGAACAGGGTTGGCCTACGAGCAGTACTTC
CASRTGLAYEQYF
>TRBJ1-2|TRBV11-2|-|-
TGTGCCAGCGAAGGAACGTCTGGCTACACCTTC
CASEGTSGYTF
>TRBJ1-2|TRBV28|-|-
TGTGCCAGCGGTTTTGGAGCCGGTCTTTGGGTAGAGGGAGATTATGGCTACACCTTC
CASGFGAGLWVEGDYGYTF
>TRBJ2-7|TRBV19|once|TRBD1
TGTGCCAGTAGTACCCGGGACAGGGTCCACGAGCAGTACTTC
CASSTRDRVHEQYF
>TRBJ1-1|TRBV5-1|few|-
TGCGCCAGCAGCTTGAGTGACAGCGTCACTGAAGCTTTCTTT
CASSLSDSVTEAFF
>TRBJ2-2|TRBV18|-|-
TGTGCCAGCTCCCCTAAGGCACTCATAAACACCGGGGAGCTGTTTTTT
CASSPKALINTGELFF
>TRBJ1-6|TRBV19|once|TRBD1
TGTGCCAGTACCCTCGGACAGGGAGGGAATTCACCCCTCCACTTT
CASTLGQGGNSPLHF
>TRBJ2-2|TRBV5-1|-|TRBD2
TGCGCCAGCAGCCCATTTGGGCGGGAGGGCCCCGGGGAGCTGTTTTTT
CASSPFGREGPGELFF
>TRBJ2-7|TRBV5-5|-|-
TGTGCCAGCATTGGCGCCCGGGCGTACGAGCAGTACTTC
CASIGARAYEQYF
>TRBJ2-1|TRBV6-5|-|TRBD1
TGTGCCAGCATCGACAGGGTAGGTGAGCAGTTCTTC
CASIDRVGEQFF
>TRBJ2-7|TRBV14|-|-
TGTGCCAGCAGCCAAGGCAGGGGGGCCTCGGGCGAGCAGTACTTC
CASSQGRGASGEQYF
>TRBJ2-3|TRBV5-4|-|TRBD2
TGTGCCAGCAGCTTGACTAGCGGGACCACAGATACGCAGTATTTT
CASSLTSGTTDTQYF
>TRBJ2-3|TRBV7-9|-|-
TGTGCCAGCAGCTTGGGGGGCCAGGGGCCTCGCACAGATACGCAGTATTTT
CASSLGGQGPRTDTQYF
>TRBJ1-1|TRBV29-1|-|TRBD1
TGCAGCGCAAGACAGGGGTTGAACACTGAAGCTTTCTTT
CSARQGLNTEAFF
>TRBJ1-3|TRBV28|-|-
TGTGCCAGCAGTTCACTTAGGGGCCCACCTGGAAACACCATATATTTT
CASSSLRGPPGNTIYF
>TRBJ2-5|TRBV5-5|once|TRBD2
TGTGCCAGCAGCTCATCCTTGACTAGCATTGGAGAGACCCAGTACTTC
CASSSSLTSIGETQYF
>TRBJ2-7|TRBV6-5|-|TRBD2
TGTGCCAGCAGTAAGACTAGCGGGAGGGGGTACGAGCAGTACTTC
CASSKTSGRGYEQYF
>TRBJ2-4|TRBV9|once|TRBD1
TGTGCCAGCAGCGCCTATTCAGGGGGCTTTTCCAAAAACATTCAGTACTTC
CASSAYSGGFSKNIQYF
>TRBJ1-3|TRBV5-1|-|-
TGCGCCAGCAGCCGCGATCAGGGCAGTCAGGCCTTCGGAAACACCATATATTTT
CASSRDQGSQAFGNTIYF
>TRBJ1-2|TRBV6-1|-|-
TGTGCCAGCAGGCGGGGTGGGAACTATGGCTACACCTTC
CASRRGGNYGYTF
>TRBJ2-5|TRBV29-1|few|-
TGCAGCGTTGATGGGGCTAAATCCCAAGAGACCCAGTACTTC
CSVDGAKSQETQYF
>TRBJ2-7|TRBV28|-|-
TGTGCCAGCAGTTTCCACAGCTCCTACGAGCAGTACTTC
CASSFHSSYEQYF
>TRBJ1-2|TRBV27|few|-
TGTGCCAGCGGGGAAGGCGCAGGACGCTATGGCTACACCTTC
CASGEGAGRYGYTF
>TRBJ2-6|TRBV9|-|-
TGTGCCAGCAGCCCTCAACTGTCCTCTGGGGCCAACGTCCTGACTTTC
CASSPQLSSGANVLTF
>TRBJ1-4|TRBV6-1|-|-
TGTGCCAGCAGTGAAGCGTCGTCTACGACGTGGCTTGGTGGTGAAAAACTGTTTTTT
CASSEASSTTWLGGEKLFF
>TRBJ2-2|TRBV5-1|-|-
TGCGCCAGCAGCCTACTAGCAGCGAACACCGGGGAGCTGTTTTTT
CASSLLAANTGELFF
>TRBJ1-1|TRBV5-6|-|-
TGTGCCAGCAGCTTGGTCGGCCCGGACACTGAAGCTTTCTTT
CASSLVGPDTEAFF
>TRBJ2-3|TRBV18|-|TRBD1
TGTGCCAGCTCACCACCGGGACAGGGGTCAGATACGCAGTATTTT
CASSPPGQGSDTQYF
>TRBJ2-5|TRBV7-9|-|TRBD2
TGTGCCAGCAGCCCAAGCGGGAGTGAGGTGACCCAGTACTTC
CASSPSGSEVTQYF
>TRBJ2-3|TRBV5-5|-|TRBD2
TGTGCCAGCAGCCGTACAGGGACTAGCGGGAGCACAGATACGCAGTATTTT
CASSRTGTSGSTDTQYF
>TRBJ1-1|TRBV15|-|-
TGTGCCACCAGCAGAGATCAGTTTGCTACTGAAGCTTTCTTT
CATSRDQFATEAFF
>TRBJ2-7|TRBV5-5|-|TRBD2
TGTGCCAGCGGCCTCCCTAACGGCGGGGGCGAGCAGTACTTC
CASGLPNGGGEQYF
>TRBJ1-5|TRBV2|-|-
TGTGCCAGCACACCCCGAGGGCAGAGGAATCAGCCCCAGCATTTT
CASTPRGQRNQPQHF
>TRBJ2-6|TRBV28|-|TRBD1
TGTGCCAGCAGCCCGGGACAGGGACCCTCTGGGGCCAACGTCCTGACTTTC
CASSPGQGPSGANVLTF
>TRBJ2-7|TRBV28|-|TRBD1
TGTGCCAGCAGTTCGGGACAGTCCTACGAGCAGTACTTC
CASSSGQSYEQYF
>TRBJ1-3|TRBV5-1|-|TRBD1
TGCGCCAGCAGCTCCGGGACAGGGCTCCCTTGGGGTGGAAACACCATATATTTT
CASSSGTGLPWGGNTIYF
>TRBJ2-3|TRBV6-6|-|-
TGTGCCAGCAGTTACCGTGACCCCACAGATACGCAGTATTTT
CASSYRDPTDTQYF
>TRBJ1-2|TRBV2|-|-
TGTGCCAGCAGTCCGGGAAGCAACTATGGCTACACCTTC
CASSPGSNYGYTF
>TRBJ1-1|TRBV5-6|-|TRBD1
TGTGCCAGCAGCTCGGACAGGGGGCGAAGTGTTGAAGCTTTCTTT
CASSSDRGRSVEAFF